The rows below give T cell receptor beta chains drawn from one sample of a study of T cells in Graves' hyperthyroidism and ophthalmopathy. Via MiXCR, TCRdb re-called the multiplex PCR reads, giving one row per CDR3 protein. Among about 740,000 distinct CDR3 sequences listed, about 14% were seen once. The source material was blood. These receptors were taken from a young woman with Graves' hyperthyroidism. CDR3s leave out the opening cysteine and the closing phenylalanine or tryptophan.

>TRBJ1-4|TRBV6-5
ASSYPSGTGNEKLF
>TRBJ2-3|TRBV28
ASSDDWREGLEDTQY
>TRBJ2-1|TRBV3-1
ASSQEGTSGRLSNEQF
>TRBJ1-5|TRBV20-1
SAPQRSNQPQH
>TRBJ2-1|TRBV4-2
ASSQSERGSYNEQF
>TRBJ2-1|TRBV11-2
ASRQLAGDSPEQF
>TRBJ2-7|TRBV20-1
SARTRVSYEQY
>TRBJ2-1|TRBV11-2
ASSGLAGGHNEQF
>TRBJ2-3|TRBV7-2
ASSGGLHTQY
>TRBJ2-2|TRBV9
ASSAGTGFTGELF
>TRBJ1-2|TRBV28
ASSRQTNYGYT
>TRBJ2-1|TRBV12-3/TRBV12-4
ASSFRTSGVNEQF
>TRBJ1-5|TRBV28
ASISPGDQPQH
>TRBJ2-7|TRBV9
ASGPGGHEQY
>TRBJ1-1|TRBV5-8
ASSLDRFSTAAEAF